The 21 T cell receptor beta chains in this list originate from one sample, sequenced in a study of blood T cell repertoires in COVID-19. The repertoire was sequenced with immunoSEQ multiplex PCR; TCRdb's copy has only in-frame clones and lacks some. The top ten clones hold 5.5% to 7.5% of a sample with around 150,000 clones, roughly 82% of them seen once. Sequencing was performed on peripheral blood. Source of these receptors: a woman between 40 and 55 years old with COVID-19, enrolled during active disease.

This chain links TRBV27 with TRBJ2-7, with no clear D. The CDR3 totals 13 residues. Trimming took 1 base from V and 9 from J, leaving 13 bases between them. Germline lookup yields CDR1 MNHEY and CDR2 SMNVEV (reference sequence). Here the CDR3 DNA reads TGTGCCAGCAGTTTATGCCCATCGGGTGGGCAGTACGTC. This translates into CASSLCPSGGQYV.

CDR3 DNA: TGTGCCAGCAGCTTAGGAAACTCGAACACCGGGGAGCTGTTTTTT. Its translation is CASSLGNSNTGELFF. The chain has TRBV7-6 and TRBJ2-2; no clear D gene. The CDR3 has 15 residues. V dropped 1 base and J dropped 0 bases, with 6 bases sitting between them. CDR1 is SGHVS, CDR2 FNYEAQ, per germline.

The genes are TRBV7-9 and TRBJ1-3; D gene ambiguous. Germline V CDR1 and CDR2: SEHNR, FQNEAQ (reference sequence). Trimming pared 7 bases from V and 7 bases from J, leaving 11 bases between. The CDR3 is 12 amino acids. In nucleotides, the CDR3 is TGTGCCAGCACCTCAAGAGAGAACACCATATATTTT. Its protein product is CASTSRENTIYF.

This clone has a handful of counts. V usage is TRBV7-3 and J usage is TRBJ2-1; 7 nucleotides agree with TRBD2. The CDR3 has 15 residues. Germline V gene data show CDR1 as SGHTA and CDR2 as FQGTGA. V was clipped by 0 bases and J by 7 bases; unmatched bases: 6. Written as DNA, the CDR3 is TGTGCCAGCAGCTTAACGGGAGGGGTGTGGAATGAGCAGTTCTTC. Protein product: CASSLTGGVWNEQFF.

This chain joins TRBV28 and TRBJ1-1; no clear D. Germline CDR1 reads MDHEN; CDR2 reads SYDVKM. This CDR3 spans 15 amino acids. V was trimmed by 2 bases and J by 5 bases, leaving 15 bases between them. The CDR3 nucleotides are TGTGCCAGCAGTTTACCCGGGTCATCTCTAACTGAAGCTTTCTTT. Its protein is CASSLPGSSLTEAFF.

The chain combines TRBV7-9 with TRBJ1-6; D remains unclear. The length of the CDR3 is 15 residues. Germline CDR1 reads SEHNR; CDR2 reads FQNEAQ (reference sequence). V was trimmed by 3 bases and J by 3 bases, leaving 9 bases between them. The CDR3 DNA sequence: TGTGCCAGCAGCTTTGCTGTTAGCTATAATTCACCCCTCCACTTT. As protein: CASSFAVSYNSPLHF.

This clone appeared a few times. The V call is TRBV30, the J call TRBJ1-4; TRBD1 might be the D (5 bases). From germline, CDR1 is GTSNPN and CDR2 SVGIG (reference sequence). The germline V and J ends were trimmed by 4 bases and 7 bases, with 19 bases remaining between them. This CDR3 has 15 amino acids. CDR3 bases: TGTGCCTGGAACAAACCCGGGGGGGTTGGTGAAAAACTGTTTTTT. It yields the protein CAWNKPGGVGEKLFF.

The rearrangement uses TRBV20-1 and TRBJ1-2, with D perhaps matching TRBD1 (6 bases). Germline values: CDR1 DFQATT, CDR2 SNEGSKA (reference sequence). This CDR3 spans 10 amino acids. The chain's CDR3 is CSRGGYGYTF. The DNA of the CDR3 is TGCTCGAGAGGGGGATATGGCTACACCTTC.

The genes are TRBV2 and TRBJ2-2; possibly TRBD1 for D (6 bases). Germline V gene lookup returns CDR1 SNHLY and CDR2 FYNNEI. The CDR3 loop spans 14 amino acids. Trimming removed 6 bases at V and 3 bases at J, with 11 bases between. As DNA, the CDR3 is TGTGCCAGCAGGACAGGCGTTTACACCGGGGAGCTGTTTTTT. Protein product: CASRTGVYTGELFF.

The chain carries TRBV3-1 (or the pseudogene TRBV3-2) and TRBJ2-1; 11 bases map to TRBD1. Germline loops: CDR1 LGHDT, CDR2 YNNKEL (reference sequence). The CDR3 has 15 residues. V shed 5 bases and J 7 bases; nucleotides not matched to a gene: 7. DNA for the CDR3: TGTGCCAGCAGCTACGGACAGGGGGCGGGGAATGAGCAGTTCTTC. Its protein is CASSYGQGAGNEQFF.

V is TRBV2 and J is TRBJ2-3; 7 positions match TRBD2. Unmatched junction bases numbered 18, after V lost 7 bases and J lost 8 bases. The CDR3 loop spans 16 amino acids. CDR1 is SNHLY and CDR2 is FYNNEI in the germline V gene. CDR3 sequence: CASIASGHPSQRTQYF. The CDR3, as DNA: TGTGCCAGCATTGCTAGCGGCCACCCCAGTCAGCGTACGCAGTATTTT.

The chain employs TRBV28 and TRBJ2-1, with a weak D call TRBD2 (5 bases). This CDR3 comprises 24 residues. Germline lookup yields CDR1 MDHEN and CDR2 SYDVKM. Trimming cost V 3 bases and J 5 bases, with 41 bases left between them. The DNA of the CDR3 is TGTGCCAGCAGTTTTGGGTCCGATCTAAACCCTGGGCGGGCAGGAGTTGCGGTTCACAATGAGCAGTTCTTC. Its protein product is CASSFGSDLNPGRAGVAVHNEQFF.

The rearrangement joins TRBV7-8 to TRBJ2-2; no firm D call. CDR1 SGHVS and CDR2 FQNEAQ come from the germline V gene. CDR3 length: 13 residues. V lost 3 bases and J 5 bases, leaving 7 bases between the germline ends. The CDR3 here is CASSFGATGELFF. The CDR3 region has the DNA TGTGCCAGCAGCTTTGGAGCTACCGGGGAGCTGTTTTTT.

The chain joins TRBV7-8 to TRBJ2-7; D possibly corresponds to TRBD2 (6 bases). Trimming took off 5 bases at V and 6 bases at J, with 17 bases between the two ends. Looked up from germline, CDR1 is SGHVS and CDR2 is FQNEAQ. The CDR3 is 14 residues long. CDR3 amino acids: CASSKGGAGTEQYV. CDR3 DNA sequence: TGTGCCAGCAGCAAAGGCGGGGCGGGGACCGAGCAGTACGTC.

The V and J genes are TRBV7-2 and TRBJ1-2; possible D gene TRBD1, 5 bases. This CDR3 spans 15 amino acids. Trimming stripped 2 bases from V and 5 bases from J, with 15 bases between. From germline, CDR1 is SGHTA and CDR2 FQGNSA. CDR3 sequence: CASSLQGTTGYGYTF. The CDR3 coding sequence is TGTGCCAGCAGCTTACAGGGCACCACAGGTTATGGCTACACCTTC.

The rearrangement links TRBV6-5 to TRBJ2-1, with D possibly TRBD2 on 5 matching bases. V lost 8 bases and J lost 0, with 14 bases in between. Germline lookup yields CDR1 MNHEY and CDR2 SVGAGI. This CDR3 has 15 amino acids. CDR3 residues: CASESLGSSYNEQFF. CDR3 DNA sequence: TGTGCCAGCGAATCGTTGGGGAGCTCCTACAATGAGCAGTTCTTC.

V gene TRBV11-1 combines with J gene TRBJ2-3, with 7 bases that match TRBD2. V gave up 3 bases and J gave up 3 bases; unmatched junction bases: 6. This CDR3 spans 15 amino acids. Germline V gene lookup returns CDR1 SGHAT and CDR2 FQDESV (reference sequence). The CDR3 bases are TGTGCCAGCAGCTTGGGGGGAGGGCCAACAGATACGCAGTATTTT. Translating gives CASSLGGGPTDTQYF.

The gene calls are TRBV7-9 and TRBJ1-4, with a weak D call TRBD1 (6 bases). Germline loops: CDR1 SEHNR, CDR2 FQNEAQ (reference sequence). This CDR3 has 15 amino acids. Trimming took 5 bases from V and 6 from J, leaving 16 bases between them. The CDR3: CASSAWTARDEKLFF. In DNA form, the CDR3 reads TGTGCCAGCAGCGCCTGGACAGCCAGGGATGAAAAACTGTTTTTT.

V usage is TRBV28 and J usage is TRBJ2-5; tentatively, D is TRBD1 (6 bases). The CDR3 totals 15 residues. V lost 3 bases, J lost 2 bases, and 13 bases lay in between. Germline CDR1 reads MDHEN; CDR2 reads SYDVKM. The CDR3 bases are TGTGCCAGCAGTTTGGGGGCGAATCTTCAAGAGACCCAGTACTTC. Its protein is CASSLGANLQETQYF.

A remark on this clone: The junction departs from the called germline gene at one end, perhaps through a read error. Other DNA sequences within the sample encode an identical CDR3. In nucleotides, the CDR3 is TGTGCTAGTGGTTTGTTCGCCGGGGAACTGTTTTTT. Residues: CASGLFAGELFF. The chain links TRBV12-5 to TRBJ2-2; the D gene is possibly TRBD2 (5 bases). The CDR3 contains 12 residues. Germline V gene sequence: CDR1 LGHNT, CDR2 FRNRAP.

The rearrangement joins TRBV6-1 to TRBJ2-1; D is perhaps TRBD2 (5 bases). The germline gives CDR1 MNHNS, CDR2 SASEGT. CDR3 length: 14 residues. Trimming took 2 bases from V and 7 from J, leaving 12 bases between them. The CDR3 region has the DNA TGTGCCAGCAGTGAACTCCAACGGGGAAATGAGCAGTTCTTC. Translating gives CASSELQRGNEQFF.